This TCR beta chain was obtained from a study of cytomegalovirus exposure and HLA in healthy donors. The CDR3 consists of 14 residues. Germline V lookup: CDR1 SQVTM, CDR2 ANQGSEA. V lost 4 bases and J lost 0, with 9 bases in between. Turning to this clone: Its antigen is currently unknown.

Study-wide results and limits: Per published reports, the classifier diagnosed cytomegalovirus status with high specificity and sensitivity.

The PCR contained 60 Vbeta and 13 Jbeta primers. Some clones are missing from TCRdb's copy, which holds only in-frame ones; the method was immunoSEQ multiplex PCR. In the table there are 160,000 or so clones, 60% to 80% of which are singletons. The sample consisted of PBMCs. The genes are TRBV29-1 and TRBJ2-2, with a possible D match to TRBD2 (6 bases). This TCR was sampled from a male donor in good health and CMV-seronegative. The CDR3 sequence: CSVGGGTNTGELFF. DNA of the CDR3: TGCAGCGTTGGAGGCGGGACGAACACCGGGGAGCTGTTTTTT.